The 9 T cell receptor beta chains reported below all come from one sample, sequenced in a study of blood T cell repertoires in COVID-19. Measured with immunoSEQ multiplex PCR; TCRdb has only the in-frame clones, and not every one. The data show over 110,000 clones, under 80% seen once. The source material was peripheral blood. These receptors were obtained from a man at least 80 years old with acute or convalescent COVID-19.

This chain links TRBV9 with TRBJ2-5; D is possibly TRBD2 (7 bases). This CDR3 comprises 17 residues. The germline V gene has CDR1 SGDLS and CDR2 YYNGEE. The V end lost 0 bases, the J end lost 5 bases, and 20 bases lay between the germline ends. The CDR3 loop reads CASSVGPLPGGRETQYF. The CDR3 nucleotides read TGTGCCAGCAGCGTAGGACCCCTACCGGGGGGCCGGGAGACCCAGTACTTC.

The V gene is TRBV11-2, the J gene TRBJ1-2; TRBD1 might be the D (5 bases). CDR1 is SGHAT and CDR2 is FQNNGV in the germline V gene. The CDR3 runs to 15 residues. The V gene lost 0 bases and the J gene lost 2 bases, with 10 bases spanning the gap. CDR3 amino acids: CASSLDIDRNYGYTF. As DNA, the CDR3 is TGTGCCAGCAGCTTAGATATCGACAGAAACTATGGCTACACCTTC.

The rearrangement uses TRBV11-3 and TRBJ2-2; tentatively, D is TRBD1 (5 bases). Trimming took off 1 base at V and 6 bases at J, with 6 bases between the two ends. The CDR3 covers 13 residues. Germline values: CDR1 SGHNT, CDR2 YENEEA. The CDR3 loop reads CASSLAQAGELFF. Here the CDR3 DNA reads TGTGCCAGCAGCTTAGCACAGGCCGGGGAGCTGTTTTTT. Filled out from reference TRBV11-3 and TRBJ2-2, the complete variable domain reads EAGVVQSPRYKIIEKKQPVAFWCNPISGHNTLYWYLQNLGQGPELLIRYENEEAVDDSQLPKDRFSAERLKGVDSTLKIQPAELGDSAVYLCASSLAQAGELFFGEGSRLTVL.

The genes are TRBV7-2 and TRBJ1-5; 8 bases are a match to TRBD1. The CDR3 is 13 amino acids. J lost 5 bases, V lost 4 bases, and 1 base had no gene match. Germline V gives CDR1 SGHTA, CDR2 FQGNSA. DNA for the CDR3: TGTGCCAGCAGCTCACAGGGGGATCAGCCCCAGCATTTT. Translation: CASSSQGDQPQHF.

The chain recombines TRBV18 with TRBJ2-7; TRBD1 matches 7 bases. CDR3 length: 14 amino acids. Germline CDR1 is KGHSH and CDR2 is LQKENI. Unmatched junction bases numbered 5, after V lost 3 bases and J lost 3 bases. The CDR3 region is CASSPQGQIYEQYF. CDR3 bases: TGTGCCAGCTCACCTCAGGGACAGATCTACGAGCAGTACTTC.

In DNA, the CDR3 is TGTGCCAGCAGTTTAGGAGGGGAGCTCTACGAGCAGTACTTC. Translated, it gives CASSLGGELYEQYF. The rearrangement joins TRBV28 to TRBJ2-7, with TRBD2 as a possible D gene (6 bases). The V and J ends lost 2 bases and 3 bases respectively, with 11 bases between them. The CDR3 has 14 amino acids. Germline CDR1 MDHEN, CDR2 SYDVKM.

The chain carries TRBV19 and TRBJ2-1; 7 bases map to TRBD2. The germline V gene encodes CDR1 LNHDA and CDR2 SQIVND (reference sequence). J lost 9 bases, V lost 2 bases, and 7 bases had no gene match. The CDR3 totals 14 residues. As DNA, the CDR3 is TGTGCCAGTAGTATAAGCATGGGCGGGGGTGAGCAGTTCTTC. Protein: CASSISMGGGEQFF.

This rearrangement joins TRBV5-1 to TRBJ2-6, with a tentative D call TRBD1 (6 bases). Germline CDR1 reads SGHRS; CDR2 reads YFSETQ. The CDR3 is made up of 14 amino acids. The ends were cut back, 9 bases at V and 2 bases at J, with 12 bases in the middle. In nucleotides, the CDR3 is TGCGCCACCAAGGACAGCCCTGGGGCCAACGTCCTGACTTTC. Translation: CATKDSPGANVLTF. The complete variable domain, with remaining parts taken from reference TRBV5-1 and TRBJ2-6, reads KAGVTQTPRYLIKTRGQQVTLSCSPISGHRSVSWYQQTPGQGLQFLFEYFSETQRNKGNFPGRFSGRQFSNSRSEMNVSTLELGDSALYLCATKDSPGANVLTFGAGSRLTVL.

The J gene is TRBJ2-7, the V gene TRBV28; 11 nucleotides align to TRBD1. V was clipped by 1 base and J by 2 bases; unmatched bases: 4. This CDR3 has 16 amino acids. CDR1 is MDHEN, CDR2 SYDVKM, per germline. The CDR3 loop is CASSLYRDRGAYEQYF. The CDR3 coding sequence is TGTGCCAGCAGTTTATACCGGGACAGGGGGGCCTACGAGCAGTACTTC.